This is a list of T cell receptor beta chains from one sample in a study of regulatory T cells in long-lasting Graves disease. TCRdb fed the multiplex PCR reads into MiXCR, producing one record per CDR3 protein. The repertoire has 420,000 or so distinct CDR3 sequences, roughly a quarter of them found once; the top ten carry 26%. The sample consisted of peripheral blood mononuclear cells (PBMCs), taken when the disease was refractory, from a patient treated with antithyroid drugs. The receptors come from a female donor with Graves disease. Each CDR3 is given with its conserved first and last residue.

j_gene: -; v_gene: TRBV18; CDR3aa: CASSATVASGKGYNEQFF
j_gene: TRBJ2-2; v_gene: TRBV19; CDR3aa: CASSIRLERLLLGGELFF
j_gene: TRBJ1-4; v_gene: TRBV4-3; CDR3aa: CASSYRAEGREKLFF
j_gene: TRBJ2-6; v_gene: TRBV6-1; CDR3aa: CASSGGSTGANVLTF
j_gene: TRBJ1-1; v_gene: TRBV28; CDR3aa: CASSLEGTEAFF
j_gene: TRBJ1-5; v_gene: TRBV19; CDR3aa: CASSMGGQPQHF
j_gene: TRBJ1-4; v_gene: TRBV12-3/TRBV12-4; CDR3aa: CASSLALGGEDEKLFF
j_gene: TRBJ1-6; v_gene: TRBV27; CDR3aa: CASSLSPSRPLHF
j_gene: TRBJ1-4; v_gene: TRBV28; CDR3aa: CASSLPTGGNEKLFF
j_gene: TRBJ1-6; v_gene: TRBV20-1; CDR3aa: CSARVGGNSPLHF
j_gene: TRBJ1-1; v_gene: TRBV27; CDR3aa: CASRRQGSNTEAFF
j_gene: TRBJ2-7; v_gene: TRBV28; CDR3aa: CASSLPERVLYEQYF
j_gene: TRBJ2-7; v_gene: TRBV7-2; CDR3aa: CASSPCFREEGEQYF
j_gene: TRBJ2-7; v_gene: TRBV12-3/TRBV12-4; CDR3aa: CASSPSGLAYYEQYF
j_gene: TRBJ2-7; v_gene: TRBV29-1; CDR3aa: CSVIRDRGATYEQYF
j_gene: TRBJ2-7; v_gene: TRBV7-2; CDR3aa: CASSDVGYYEQYF
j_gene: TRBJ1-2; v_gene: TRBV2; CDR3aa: CASSSGTGAGGYTF
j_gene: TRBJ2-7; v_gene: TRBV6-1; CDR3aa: CASIWGNEQYF
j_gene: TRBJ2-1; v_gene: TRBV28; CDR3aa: CASSPGQWSDEQFF
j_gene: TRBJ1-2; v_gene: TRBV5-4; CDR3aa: CASSLAGQGTYGYTF
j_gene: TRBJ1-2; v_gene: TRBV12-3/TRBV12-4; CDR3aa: CASSASLGNGYTF
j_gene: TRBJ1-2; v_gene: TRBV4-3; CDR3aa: CASSQVLGDSYGYTF
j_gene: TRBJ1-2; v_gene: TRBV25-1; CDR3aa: CASSEYVGAAFGYTF
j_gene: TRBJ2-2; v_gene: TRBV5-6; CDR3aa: CASSRQTGGELFF
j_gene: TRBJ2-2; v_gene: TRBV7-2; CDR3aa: CASSLAYFAGELFF
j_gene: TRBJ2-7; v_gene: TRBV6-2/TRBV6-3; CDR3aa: CASSPSRDRGRYEQYF
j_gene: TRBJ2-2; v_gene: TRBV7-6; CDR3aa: CASSYLTSGAYTGELFF
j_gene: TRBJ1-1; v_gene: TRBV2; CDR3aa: CASRGPGYTEAFF
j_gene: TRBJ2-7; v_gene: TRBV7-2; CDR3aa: CASSFSRDRTPYEQYF
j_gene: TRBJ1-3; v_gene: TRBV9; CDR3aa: CASSVDRGQGFSGNTIYF
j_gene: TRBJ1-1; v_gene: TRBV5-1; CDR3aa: CASSPSGRVNTEAFF
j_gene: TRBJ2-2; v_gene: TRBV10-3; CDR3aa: CAISESNGQPGELFF
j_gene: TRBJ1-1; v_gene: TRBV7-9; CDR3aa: CASRDMNTEAFF
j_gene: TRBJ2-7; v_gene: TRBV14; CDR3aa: CASSQHVGQNEQYF
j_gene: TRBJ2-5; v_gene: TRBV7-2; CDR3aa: CASSVTGFQETQYF
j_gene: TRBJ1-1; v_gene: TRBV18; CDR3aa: CASSPGTGGAEAFF
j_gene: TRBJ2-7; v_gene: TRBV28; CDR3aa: CASSLSLAGVRSYEQYF
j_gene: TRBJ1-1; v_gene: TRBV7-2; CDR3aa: CASSLRGGGWTEAFF
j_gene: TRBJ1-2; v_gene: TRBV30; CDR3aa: CAWNGGRVGSYGYTF
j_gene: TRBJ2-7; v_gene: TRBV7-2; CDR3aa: CASSFSPGHRYEQYF
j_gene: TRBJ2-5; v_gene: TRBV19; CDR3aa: CASSMGLQETQYF
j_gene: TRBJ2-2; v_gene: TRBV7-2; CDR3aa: CASSLGTVSNTGELFF
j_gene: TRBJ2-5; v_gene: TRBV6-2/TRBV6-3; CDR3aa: CATSHWVGTPETQYF
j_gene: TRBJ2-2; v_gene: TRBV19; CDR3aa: CASTETGSTGELFF
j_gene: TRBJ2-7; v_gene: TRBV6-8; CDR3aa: CASSYVAGTYEQYF
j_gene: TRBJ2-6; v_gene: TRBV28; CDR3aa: CASSPGQHSGANVLTF
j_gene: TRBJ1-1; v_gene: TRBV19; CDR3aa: CASTATGVSGGTEAFF
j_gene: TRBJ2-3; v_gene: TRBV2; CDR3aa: CASRETGGDTQYF
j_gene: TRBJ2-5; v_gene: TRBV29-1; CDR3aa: CSVVGRQETQYF
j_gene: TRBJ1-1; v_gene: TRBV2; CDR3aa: CASMGKIGNTEAFF